The 9 T cell receptor beta chains presented below share a single source sample, sequenced in a study of blood T cell repertoires in COVID-19. Sequencing was performed with immunoSEQ multiplex PCR; in TCRdb, only in-frame clones are kept and a portion is missing. This table holds fewer than 100,000 clones, around nine tenths found once. Input material: peripheral blood. These receptors originate from a man aged 45-65 years with acute or convalescent COVID-19.

The rearrangement links TRBV27 to TRBJ2-2; D unresolved. Trimming took off 3 bases at V and 6 bases at J, with 11 bases between the two ends. The CDR3 runs to 14 residues. Germline values: CDR1 MNHEY, CDR2 SMNVEV (reference sequence). The CDR3 sequence: CASSFWIQAGELFF. In nucleotides, the CDR3 is TGTGCCAGCAGTTTTTGGATTCAGGCCGGGGAGCTGTTTTTT.

The genes are TRBV18 and TRBJ2-1; 12 bases agree with TRBD1. Germline V gives CDR1 KGHSH, CDR2 LQKENI. After removal of 3 bases from V and 6 bases from J, the junction contained 3 bases not matched to a gene. CDR3 length: 15 residues. This chain's CDR3 is CASSPGTGGRNEQFF. In DNA, the CDR3 is TGTGCCAGCTCACCTGGGACAGGGGGCCGCAATGAGCAGTTCTTC.

The V and J genes are TRBV5-1 and TRBJ2-2; D unresolved. The CDR3 has 15 amino acids. Germline V gene sequence: CDR1 SGHRS, CDR2 YFSETQ. V was clipped by 1 base and J by 0 bases, with 7 bases between them. This chain's CDR3 is CASSLPLPNTGELFF. The CDR3 nucleotides are TGCGCCAGCAGCTTGCCACTCCCGAACACCGGGGAGCTGTTTTTT.

The V and J genes are TRBV4-1 and TRBJ1-3; D ambiguous. Looked up from germline, CDR1 is MGHRA and CDR2 is YSYEKL. V lost 3 bases, J lost 0 bases, and 9 bases lay in between. The CDR3 consists of 15 residues. CDR3 loop: CASSQTMDSGNTIYF. DNA for the CDR3: TGCGCCAGCAGCCAGACAATGGACTCTGGAAACACCATATATTTT.

V gene TRBV27 combines with J gene TRBJ1-2; a possible D gene is TRBD1 (5 bases). This CDR3 is built from 14 residues. Germline-derived CDR1 and CDR2 are MNHEY and SMNVEV (reference sequence). The V end lost 4 bases, the J end lost 6 bases, and 15 bases lay between the germline ends. CDR3 bases: TGTGCCAGCAGTTATTGGGGGGGATATAATGGCTACACCTTC. The encoded protein is CASSYWGGYNGYTF.

The J gene is TRBJ2-7, the V gene TRBV5-5, with 7 bases aligning to TRBD1. The germline CDR1 and CDR2 sequences are SGHKS and YYEKEE (reference sequence). J lost 0 bases, V lost 2 bases, and 2 bases had no gene match. The CDR3 consists of 14 residues. This chain's CDR3 is CASSLWDSSYEQYF. CDR3 DNA sequence: TGTGCCAGCAGCTTATGGGACAGCTCCTACGAGCAGTACTTC.

V and J are TRBV19 and TRBJ1-6; 7 bases align to TRBD1. V lost 4 bases, J lost 0 bases, and 6 bases stayed unmatched. CDR1 LNHDA and CDR2 SQIVND come from the germline V gene (reference sequence). CDR3 size: 17 residues. The CDR3 nucleotides read TGTGCCAGTAGTAACATGACAGGGAGCTCCTATAATTCACCCCTCCACTTT. It specifies CASSNMTGSSYNSPLHF.

CDR3 sequence reads: CASSPSGRGNTIYF. As DNA, the CDR3 is TGTGCCAGCAGTCCATCGGGGAGGGGAAACACCATATATTTT. The gene calls are TRBV27 and TRBJ1-3, with unresolved D. Trimming removed 5 bases at V and 4 bases at J, with 12 bases between. This CDR3 contains 14 residues. Per the germline V gene, CDR1 is MNHEY and CDR2 is SMNVEV (reference sequence).

A single count supports this clone. J is TRBJ2-3 and V is TRBV24-1; 8 nucleotides align to TRBD2. Germline-derived CDR1 and CDR2 are KGHDR and SFDVKD. The CDR3 is 16 residues long. V trimming: 4 bases; J trimming: 1 base; junction bases outside the gene matches: 6. In nucleotides, the CDR3 is TGTGCCACCAGTGACCAGACTAGCGTCGGCACAGATACGCAGTATTTT. This codes for CATSDQTSVGTDTQYF.